This T cell receptor beta chain was documented in a study of shared clonotypes between healthy human individuals. From germline, CDR1 is SGHAT and CDR2 FQNNGV. This CDR3 has 13 residues. V lost 2 bases and J lost 8, with 12 bases in between. Produced via immunoSEQ multiplex PCR; TCRdb's table is partial and in-frame only. The sample contains about 640,000 clones, less than 80% of which appear only once. V usage is TRBV11-2 and J usage is TRBJ1-2; D not certain. Sequencing was done on a sample of memory CD4+ T cells sorted from blood. Regarding subset: CD45RA-negative fraction. The clonotype originates from a woman in her 30s in good health. CDR3 amino acids: CASSLRGSTGYTF. In DNA form, the CDR3 reads TGTGCCAGCAGCTTAAGAGGGTCGACAGGCTACACCTTC.